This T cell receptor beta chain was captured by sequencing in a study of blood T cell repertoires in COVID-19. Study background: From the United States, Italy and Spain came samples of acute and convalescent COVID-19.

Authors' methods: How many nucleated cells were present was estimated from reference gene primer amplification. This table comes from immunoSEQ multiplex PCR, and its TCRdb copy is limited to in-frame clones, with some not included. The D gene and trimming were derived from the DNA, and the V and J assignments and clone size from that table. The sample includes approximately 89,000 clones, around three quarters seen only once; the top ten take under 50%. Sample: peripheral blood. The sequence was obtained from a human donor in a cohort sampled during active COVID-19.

Here the CDR3 DNA reads TGCGCCAGCAGCGAGCGACAGGGGGCCTACGAGCAGTACTTC. This translates into CASSERQGAYEQYF. This chain links TRBV4-3 with TRBJ2-7; 9 bases align to TRBD1. The CDR3 extends over 14 amino acids. The germline gives CDR1 LGHNA, CDR2 YSLEER. The V gene end was trimmed by 5 bases and the J gene end by 2 bases; junction bases not matched to a gene: 4.